The TCR beta chain under discussion was sequenced for a study of cytomegalovirus exposure and HLA in healthy donors. Per the germline V gene, CDR1 is MNHEY and CDR2 is SVGAGI. The CDR3 covers 16 residues. With V trimmed by 4 bases and J by 1 base, 10 bases remained unmatched. The PCR was carried out with 60 Vbeta primers and 13 Jbeta primers. Here immunoSEQ multiplex PCR was the method, and the copy in TCRdb shows in-frame clones only, minus some. The data show roughly 48,000 clones, with over 70% seen just once and nearly 3% held by the top ten. Specimen: PBMCs. The source of this sequence is a man between 18 and 29 years old in good health and CMV-seronegative. The chain is built from TRBV6-5 and TRBJ2-7; 7 bases align to TRBD1. This CDR3 is CASSSIGTVLSYEQYF. The CDR3 DNA sequence: TGTGCCAGCAGTTCCATCGGGACAGTGCTGTCCTACGAGCAGTACTTC.